Sequencing of this T cell receptor (beta chain) was carried out in a study of regulatory T cells in long-lasting Graves disease. Points from the study as a whole: Persistent disease exhibited a predilection for TRBV28, TRBJ1-2 and TRBJ2-5.

Time point here: newly diagnosed GD, antithyroid drugs for less than 3 months. Isolated PBMC RNA provided the starting material for the TCR library. Germline CDR1 DFQATT, CDR2 SNEGSKA (reference sequence). The ends were cut back, 4 bases at V and 0 bases at J, with 25 bases in the middle. The CDR3 loop spans 19 amino acids. This clonotype was seen more than once but under ten times. Its antigen is currently unknown. CDR3 regions were amplified by Arm-PCR using iRepertoire HTBI primers to build TCR beta libraries. MiXCR, applied by TCRdb to the multiplex PCR reads, yields one record per CDR3 protein. In the table there are about 460,000 distinct CDR3 sequences, 13% to 15% of which are singletons. This sample also belongs to another study, concerning T cells in Graves' hyperthyroidism and ophthalmopathy.

The V and J genes are TRBV20-1 and TRBJ2-1; no clear D. The sequencing here drew on peripheral blood mononuclear cells (PBMCs), taken at new diagnosis, from a patient treated with antithyroid drugs. This clonotype was obtained from a woman between 45 and 65 years old with Graves disease. CDR3 in amino acids: CSAIDGNSPMRSSYNEQFF. The CDR3, as DNA: TGCAGTGCTATTGATGGGAACTCCCCTATGAGGAGCTCCTACAATGAGCAGTTCTTC.